This paragraph covers one T cell receptor beta chain sequence. The antigen remains undetermined. The data originate from a study of T-cell reconstitution after alpha-beta-depleted transplantation in children. Points from the study as a whole: Diversity of TCRbeta at day 60 was high in some patients, arising from surviving recipient T cells and thymic progenitors. Alpha-beta T cells about two months after transplant reportedly derived from several hundred expanded graft clones. T-cell counts and diversity at one year post-transplant came mainly from newly produced T cells.

The germline CDR1 and CDR2 sequences are DFQATT and SNEGSKA (reference sequence). The CDR3 sequence is 11 residues long. Trimming pared 0 bases from V and 10 bases from J, leaving 7 bases between. A library of TCRbeta sequences, prepared with unique molecular identifiers, was generated. TCRdb recomputed calls from the PCR reads with MiXCR, one row per CDR3 protein. The table includes approximately 230,000 distinct CDR3 sequences, approximately 24% detected once. The sequences come from PBMCs, mostly from graft donor cells, collected 360 days after TCRalphabeta/CD19-depleted stem cell transplant. The TCR sequence derives from a female patient under 10 years old who had a stem cell transplant for congenital amegakaryocytic thrombocytopenia, so the T cells may come from the graft donor. The chain joins TRBV20-1 to TRBJ2-1, with a tentative D call TRBD1 (6 bases). CDR3 sequence: CSARERGEQFF. DNA for the CDR3: TGCAGTGCTAGAGAAAGGGGGGAGCAGTTCTTC.